Here is one T cell receptor (beta chain) with its context. Its cognate antigen is unknown. The data were produced by immunoSEQ multiplex PCR, yet TCRdb's version contains in-frame clones alone and is incomplete. In the table there are 52,000 or so clones, 65% to 85% of which are singletons. The data are from a study of T cell responses to AZD1222 COVID-19 vaccine. Study conclusions and caveats: The CD4 TCRs associated with vaccination extended across spike and predominated at 160-218 and 743-854. Among those given AZD1222, only five or six were seropositive at baseline. Close to half of spike-specific TCRs reportedly recognize unmutated variant regions.

This clonotype was obtained from an adult in good health. The material was peripheral blood, obtained on day 0 of AZD1222 vaccination.

The DNA of the CDR3 is TGTGCCAGCAGACACCGGGAAGGTGATGAGCAGTACTTC. Amino acid sequence: CASRHREGDEQYF. The chain recombines TRBV5-6 with TRBJ2-7, with D possibly being TRBD2 (5 bases). Trimming shortened V by 5 bases and J by 7 bases, and 16 bases separated the two germline ends. The CDR3 sequence is 13 residues long. CDR1 and CDR2 from the germline V gene are SGHDT and YYEEEE.